This TCR beta chain was identified during a study of T-cell reconstitution after alpha-beta-depleted transplantation in children. Molecular barcoding with unique molecular identifiers was used for the TCRbeta library. TCRdb processed the PCR reads anew with MiXCR; each CDR3 protein has one entry. The table records approximately 340,000 distinct CDR3 sequences, approximately 10% of them present only once. Per germline, CDR1 SGHRS and CDR2 YFSETQ. V was clipped by 4 bases and J by 2 bases, with 14 bases between them. The CDR3 has 15 residues. This sequence originates from a human donor who donated a stem cell graft to a child with acute lymphoblastic leukemia. The chain joins TRBV5-1 to TRBJ2-3, with D maybe TRBD2 (6 bases). The sample was PBMCs from the stem cell graft donor, taken from the stem cell graft. The CDR3 region has the DNA TGCGCCAGCAGCAAGGACTATACTAACACAGATACGCAGTATTTT. Translation: CASSKDYTNTDTQYF.